This T cell receptor (beta chain) was observed in a study of blood T cells in healthy people across ages. General observations from the study: A roughly linear fall in TCR beta diversity per million T cells was seen with increasing age.

This clonotype was picked up many times. Its target is not known. The use of a sample-barcoded 5' primer and a J-beta primer mix characterized a second PCR of roughly 7 to 12 cycles. Samples each returned at least 2.5 million CDR3-containing paired-end reads. TCRdb analysed the 5' RACE reads with MiXCR anew, one entry per CDR3 protein. The sample lists 1.5 million to 2 million distinct CDR3 sequences, about 28% seen once, with about 7.7% in the top ten. The sequenced material came from blood. The sequence was obtained from a woman aged 30 to 39 in good health.

Here the CDR3 reads CASSPGTRTKNEQFF. CDR3 sequence (DNA): TGTGCCAGCAGTCCGGGGACTAGGACTAAGAATGAGCAGTTCTTC. This chain uses TRBV2 with TRBJ2-1, with 8 bases matching TRBD2. Trimming at V came to 5 bases and at J to 7 bases, leaving 10 bases not matched to a gene. Germline V gene lookup returns CDR1 SNHLY and CDR2 FYNNEI. The CDR3 runs to 15 residues. The whole variable domain, filled in from reference TRBV2 and TRBJ2-1, reads EPEVTQTPSHQVTQMGQEVILRCVPISNHLYFYWYRQILGQKVEFLVSFYNNEISEKSEIFDDQFSVERPDGSNFTLKIRSTKLEDSAMYFCASSPGTRTKNEQFFGPGTRLTVL.